The 5 T cell receptor beta chains reported below all come from one sample, sequenced in a study of shared clonotypes between healthy human individuals. Method: immunoSEQ multiplex PCR; TCRdb's copy keeps in-frame clones and lacks some. The sample shows 550,000 to 800,000 clones, about 74% of them seen only once. Sequenced: memory CD4+ T cells sorted from blood. Specified subset: CD45RA-negative fraction. Every receptor here comes from a woman aged 25 to 45 in good health.

V and J are TRBV7-8 and TRBJ2-1, with 8 positions matching TRBD2. CDR1 is SGHVS and CDR2 is FQNEAQ in the germline V gene. The CDR3 is 15 amino acids. V shed 0 bases, J shed 8 bases, and the junction held 6 bases outside the gene matches. CDR3 residues: CASSLAWTSRDEQFF. The CDR3 DNA sequence: TGTGCCAGCAGCTTAGCCTGGACTAGCAGGGATGAGCAGTTCTTC.

In regard to this clone: Other nucleotide sequences from this sample produce the same CDR3. The chain carries TRBV7-8 and TRBJ1-1; D is unresolved. CDR1 is SGHVS, CDR2 FQNEAQ, per germline. This CDR3 contains 15 residues. Trimming pared 1 base from V and 0 bases from J, leaving 9 bases between. CDR3 sequence (DNA): TGTGCCAGCAGCTTAGTCGGAACAATGAACACTGAAGCTTTCTTT. Translation gives CASSLVGTMNTEAFF.

This clone was recorded once. V is TRBV2 and J is TRBJ2-2; TRBD2 is a possible D gene (5 bases). The CDR3 is made up of 16 amino acids. Trimming removed 2 bases at V and 6 bases at J, with 16 bases between. CDR1 is SNHLY and CDR2 is FYNNEI in the germline V gene. CDR3 sequence (DNA): TGTGCCAGCAGTGAAACGCAGCTAGCTGTTTCCGGGGAGCTGTTTTTT. This translates into CASSETQLAVSGELFF.

This sequence joins TRBV11-2 and TRBJ2-3; tentative D call: TRBD1 (6 bases). V lost 6 bases and J 6 bases, leaving 16 bases between the germline ends. Looked up from germline, CDR1 is SGHAT and CDR2 is FQNNGV. This CDR3 spans 14 amino acids. CDR3 nucleotides: TGTGCCAGCAGACCTACTGTCACAGGGGATACGCAGTATTTT. It encodes CASRPTVTGDTQYF.

The rearrangement links TRBV2 to TRBJ2-3; weak D call: TRBD2 (6 bases). V was trimmed by 2 bases and J by 0 bases, leaving 9 bases between them. The germline gives CDR1 SNHLY, CDR2 FYNNEI. CDR3 length equals 15 residues. The CDR3 DNA is TGTGCCAGCAGTGAAAGGAGCGGGAGCACAGATACGCAGTATTTT. This codes for CASSERSGSTDTQYF.